Given below is one TCR beta chain in context. Under the authors' procedure: Amplification of reference gene primers was used by the study to estimate nucleated cell counts. Sequenced by immunoSEQ multiplex PCR; TCRdb stores in-frame clones only, minus some. V and J calls and clone size are given by that table; D and trimming were obtained from the DNA. The sample has around 18,000 clones, roughly nine tenths seen once; the top ten hold approximately 13%. The source of the sample is a study of blood T cell repertoires in COVID-19. Study in general: Samples taken during acute and convalescent COVID-19 were collected in the United States, Italy and Spain. Sources were T cells, B-cell-depleted T cells, or PBMCs; the material itself was cDNA or gDNA.

This CDR3 has 15 amino acids. V lost 0 bases to trimming and J lost 4 bases, with 12 bases between them. Per germline, CDR1 LGHNA and CDR2 YSLEER. This TCR was recovered from a man in his sixties with active COVID-19. This sequence joins TRBV4-3 and TRBJ2-5, with D possibly TRBD1 on 7 matching bases. Material for sequencing was peripheral blood. The CDR3, as DNA: TGCGCCAGCAGCCAAGAACCAGGGGGGCCAGAGACCCAGTACTTC. It specifies CASSQEPGGPETQYF.